What follows are 14 T cell receptor beta chains derived from one specimen sequenced in a study of glioma-infiltrating T cells after dendritic cell vaccination. The time point denotes: after dendritic cell vaccination, including at tumor progression/relapse. Method: immunoSEQ multiplex PCR; TCRdb's copy keeps in-frame clones and lacks some. Of over 75,000 clones detected, approximately 78% appear once; the ten largest clones hold less than 2.5%. Sequencing used blood, obtained after dendritic cell vaccination. These TCRs come from a human donor with glioblastoma.

The rearrangement uses TRBV18 and TRBJ1-2, with D unclear. The CDR3 is made up of 15 amino acids. Germline CDR1 and CDR2: KGHSH and LQKENI. V lost 0 bases to trimming and J lost 6 bases, with 14 bases between them. In DNA, the CDR3 is TGTGCCAGCTCACCACCAACGATTGGCCTGGATGGCTACACCTTC. It specifies CASSPPTIGLDGYTF.

The chain has TRBV5-1 and TRBJ2-7; 10 bases are a match to TRBD2. The germline CDR1 and CDR2 sequences are SGHRS and YFSETQ. After removal of 4 bases from V and 5 bases from J, the junction contained 15 bases not matched to a gene. The CDR3 is 17 amino acids. CDR3: CASSRSGFSGGIDEQYF. The DNA for the CDR3 is TGCGCCAGCAGCCGAAGTGGGTTTAGCGGGGGGATCGACGAGCAGTACTTC.

The genes are TRBV27 and TRBJ1-5; no definite D call. CDR1 is MNHEY and CDR2 is SMNVEV in the germline V gene (reference sequence). The germline V and J ends were trimmed by 3 bases and 0 bases, with 9 bases remaining between them. The CDR3 extends over 15 amino acids. In DNA form, the CDR3 reads TGTGCCAGCAGTTTGTGGCCAGATAGCAATCAGCCCCAGCATTTT. Encoded protein: CASSLWPDSNQPQHF.

The V and J genes are TRBV5-6 and TRBJ2-1; 9 nucleotides line up with TRBD2. The J segment lost 2 bases and the V segment lost 2 bases, leaving 2 bases of the junction unmatched. The CDR3 sequence is 15 residues long. Per germline, CDR1 SGHDT and CDR2 YYEEEE. The CDR3 DNA reads as TGTGCCAGCAGCTTTAGCGGGAGTCCCTACAATGAGCAGTTCTTC. Translating it yields CASSFSGSPYNEQFF.

The chain recombines TRBV18 with TRBJ1-5; 7 nucleotides line up with TRBD1. Trimming removed 5 bases from V and 7 bases from J; junction bases left unmatched: 5. Germline CDR1 reads KGHSH; CDR2 reads LQKENI. This CDR3 region has 13 residues. CDR3 coding DNA: TGTGCCAGCTCAGCGATGGACAGGCAGCCCCAGCATTTT. It yields the protein CASSAMDRQPQHF.

This clone appeared a single time. The chain has TRBV6-1 and TRBJ2-1, with D possibly TRBD1 on 7 matching bases. The CDR3 spans 15 residues. Trimming pared 6 bases from V and 6 bases from J, leaving 18 bases between. Germline CDR1 and CDR2: MNHNS and SASEGT. CDR3 amino acids: CASRGGTVTINEQFF. DNA of the CDR3: TGTGCCAGCAGGGGCGGGACAGTCACGATCAATGAGCAGTTCTTC.

This clone was seen more than once but under ten times. This sequence joins TRBV9 and TRBJ1-3; tentatively, D is TRBD1 (5 bases). This CDR3 contains 17 residues. The V end was cut by 0 bases, the J end by 4 bases, with 17 bases between. Germline CDR1 SGDLS, CDR2 YYNGEE. The CDR3 reads CASSVAPDTTAGNTIYF. The CDR3 nucleotides read TGTGCCAGCAGCGTAGCTCCGGACACCACCGCAGGAAACACCATATATTTT.

This chain uses TRBV6-1 with TRBJ2-1; weak D call: TRBD2 (5 bases). This CDR3 region has 13 residues. Trimming pared 4 bases from V and 5 bases from J, leaving 9 bases between. Germline loops: CDR1 MNHNS, CDR2 SASEGT. The CDR3 bases are TGTGCCAGCAGTGTCTTGGAGGACAATGAGCAGTTCTTC. Protein product: CASSVLEDNEQFF.

This clone was seen once. The chain recombines TRBV5-1 with TRBJ2-7; 8 nucleotides agree with TRBD2. CDR1 SGHRS and CDR2 YFSETQ come from the germline V gene. The CDR3 is made up of 15 amino acids. V was clipped by 0 bases and J by 2 bases; unmatched bases: 4. The DNA for the CDR3 is TGCGCCAGCAGCTTGGATTACGGGGGGGCCTACGAGCAGTACTTC. As protein: CASSLDYGGAYEQYF.

This chain connects TRBV25-1 to TRBJ1-6, with D possibly matching TRBD1 (5 bases). The CDR3 spans 15 residues. Deletions cut 1 base from V and 7 bases from J, with 11 bases between. From germline, CDR1 is MGHDK and CDR2 SYGVNS. The CDR3 region has the DNA TGTGCCAGCAGTGAATGGGGGGGAGAGAATTCACCCCTCCACTTT. It encodes CASSEWGGENSPLHF.

V gene TRBV14 combines with J gene TRBJ1-3; 8 nucleotides align to TRBD1. This CDR3 has 15 residues. The V and J ends lost 7 bases and 0 bases, in that order; junction bases with no gene match: 5. Per germline, CDR1 SGHDN and CDR2 FVKESK. The CDR3 spells CASTQGAFSGNTIYF. The CDR3 DNA reads TGTGCCAGCACCCAGGGGGCCTTCTCTGGAAACACCATATATTTT.

J is TRBJ2-7 and V is TRBV10-3; 10 nucleotides line up with TRBD1. Germline assignment: CDR1 ENHRY and CDR2 SYGVKD. Germline trimming cut 2 bases from V and 4 bases from J; bases unmatched to any gene: 8. The CDR3 extends over 16 amino acids. The DNA of the CDR3 is TGTGCCATCAGTGAGGCCTCCGGGACAGGGGCGTACGAGCAGTACTTC. Residues: CAISEASGTGAYEQYF.

The rearrangement links TRBV19 to TRBJ1-4, with 7 nucleotides matching TRBD1. Germline V lookup: CDR1 LNHDA, CDR2 SQIVND (reference sequence). The CDR3 extends over 15 amino acids. Trimming took 5 bases from V and 0 from J; bases not matched to a gene: 3. CDR3: CASSRDSATNEKLFF. The CDR3 coding sequence is TGTGCCAGTAGTCGGGACAGTGCAACTAATGAAAAACTGTTTTTT.

The CDR3 sequence is CASSDGGQGYIQYF. In DNA form, the CDR3 reads TGTGCCAGCAGTGACGGGGGACAGGGTTACATTCAGTACTTC. The chain recombines TRBV6-4 with TRBJ2-4; TRBD1 agrees at 9 bases. Per the germline V gene, CDR1 is MRHNA and CDR2 is SNTAGT. The CDR3 extends over 14 amino acids. The junction had 4 bases not matched to a gene; V was cut back by 2 bases and J by 8 bases.